Sequencing of this T cell receptor beta chain was carried out in a study of T cell responses to AZD1222 COVID-19 vaccine. Whole-study results and caveats: Females outnumbered males among donors, who were mostly white British; clonal diversity was possibly underestimated. No day 14 peak samples; only post-peak repertoires were characterized.

This clone was counted only a few times. Its target is not known. Sequencing used immunoSEQ multiplex PCR; TCRdb keeps in-frame clones, though not all of them. The sample lists about 140,000 clones, 80% to 95% occurring once. V lost 4 bases to trimming and J lost 7 bases, with 15 bases between them. This CDR3 comprises 13 residues. Germline CDR1 reads SGDLS; CDR2 reads YYNGEE. Second doses at about 4 or about 12 weeks were pooled. The receptor was isolated from an adult who received the AZD1222 COVID-19 vaccine. The specimen was peripheral blood, collected 28 days after the second AZD1222 dose. The rearrangement joins TRBV9 to TRBJ2-7, with D tentatively TRBD2 (6 bases). The CDR3 region has the DNA TGTGCCAGCAGCTACGGGACTCCTGGAGAGCAGTACTTC. It is translated as CASSYGTPGEQYF.